This entry features one TCR beta chain sequence. The CDR3 consists of 16 residues. V was pared by 3 bases and J by 0 bases, with 15 bases between. Per germline, CDR1 SNHLY and CDR2 FYNNEI. The data stem from a study of cytomegalovirus exposure and HLA in healthy donors. Amplification used 60 Vbeta primers and 13 Jbeta primers. Clones were sequenced by immunoSEQ multiplex PCR, and TCRdb holds only the in-frame ones, with some missing. The sample table includes tens of thousands of clones. The sequence was collected from a woman aged 30 to 39 in good health and CMV-seronegative. This chain joins TRBV2 and TRBJ2-7; TRBD1 might be the D (6 bases). The sample taken for sequencing was PBMCs. The CDR3 reads CASSDPGTPSSYEQYF. Written as DNA, the CDR3 is TGTGCCAGCAGTGACCCCGGGACACCGAGCTCCTACGAGCAGTACTTC.